A single sample gave rise to the 13 T cell receptor beta chains below, sequenced in a study of OX40 agonist ivuxolimab in advanced cancers. Some clones are missing from TCRdb's copy, which holds only in-frame ones; the method was immunoSEQ multiplex PCR. Of approximately 90,000 clones in the sample, about 90% are singletons; the top ten hold 0.7% to 0.9%. The source was CD4+ or CD8+ T cells sorted from blood, collected in a trial of the OX40 agonist ivuxolimab. The receptors stem from an adult with an advanced solid tumor such as melanoma, head and neck, liver or kidney cancer.

This clone has a handful of counts. The V call is TRBV30, the J call TRBJ1-5, with 8 bases aligning to TRBD1. There are 13 residues in the CDR3. CDR1 and CDR2 from the germline V gene are GTSNPN and SVGIG (reference sequence). V lost 4 bases to trimming and J lost 5 bases; unmatched junction nucleotides: 4. In DNA, the CDR3 is TGTGCCTGGAAAGGACAGGGCCATCAGCCCCAGCATTTT. It yields the protein CAWKGQGHQPQHF.

V and J are TRBV19 and TRBJ1-5; weak D call: TRBD1 (6 bases). V gave up 10 bases and J gave up 1 base, with 14 bases separating them. The germline CDR1 and CDR2 sequences are LNHDA and SQIVND (reference sequence). The CDR3 has 14 amino acids. The CDR3 DNA follows: TGTGCCACACTAACAGGGCCCAGCAATCAGCCCCAGCATTTT. This translates into CATLTGPSNQPQHF.

This clone was seen a single time. At one boundary the junction diverges from the germline segment, which might be a read error. The chain couples TRBV27 to TRBJ1-1, with 12 positions matching TRBD1. Per the germline V gene, CDR1 is MNHEY and CDR2 is SMNVEV (reference sequence). The CDR3 consists of 14 residues. The CDR3 region is CASSLEGQGARGIF. The CDR3 DNA reads as TGTGCCAGCAGTTTAGAGGGACAGGGGGCACGTGGTATCTTT.

J is TRBJ2-5 and V is TRBV6-4; D is possibly TRBD2 (6 bases). From germline, CDR1 is MRHNA and CDR2 SNTAGT. The V end lost 7 bases, the J end lost 0 bases, and 12 bases lay between the germline ends. There are 14 residues in the CDR3. The CDR3 loop is CASTARGNQETQYF. The CDR3 DNA reads as TGTGCCAGCACCGCTCGGGGGAACCAAGAGACCCAGTACTTC.

The chain employs TRBV19 and TRBJ2-5, with a possible D match to TRBD2 (5 bases). This CDR3 has 11 residues. Germline CDR1 is LNHDA and CDR2 is SQIVND (reference sequence). The ends were cut back, 10 bases at V and 5 bases at J, with 11 bases in the middle. The CDR3 DNA is TGTGCCACCCGCGGCGGGGAGACCCAGTACTTC. It is translated as CATRGGETQYF. The variable domain in full, with the rest retrieved from reference TRBV19 and TRBJ2-5, is DGGITQSPKYLFRKEGQNVTLSCEQNLNHDAMYWYRQDPGQGLRLIYYSQIVNDFQKGDIAEGYSVSREKKESFPLTVTSAQKNPTAFYLCATRGGETQYFGPGTRLLVL.

The genes are TRBV5-6 and TRBJ1-1, with D possibly TRBD1 on 5 matching bases. CDR1 SGHDT and CDR2 YYEEEE come from the germline V gene. The V end lost 4 bases, the J end lost 9 bases, and 13 bases lay between the germline ends. The CDR3 is 12 amino acids. The CDR3 loop is CASSQQVAKAFF. In nucleotides, the CDR3 is TGTGCCAGCAGCCAACAGGTCGCTAAAGCTTTCTTT.

The genes are TRBV18 and TRBJ1-1, with 7 bases that match TRBD1. The V segment lost 4 bases and the J segment 5 bases; nucleotides outside the gene matches: 10. The CDR3 runs 15 residues. The germline CDR1 and CDR2 sequences are KGHSH and LQKENI. CDR3 amino acids: CASSRQGDYGTEAFF. CDR3 nucleotides: TGTGCCAGCTCACGACAGGGTGATTACGGGACTGAAGCTTTCTTT.

The chain links TRBV7-2 to TRBJ2-4; no reliable D call. V dropped 4 bases and J dropped 2 bases, with 9 bases sitting between them. The germline gives CDR1 SGHTA, CDR2 FQGNSA. The CDR3 consists of 14 residues. Written as DNA, the CDR3 is TGTGCCAGCAGCTCACACCCATCCAAAAACATTCAGTACTTC. Translation gives CASSSHPSKNIQYF.

The chain has TRBV6-5 and TRBJ1-4, with D unclear. Germline V gene lookup returns CDR1 MNHEY and CDR2 SVGAGI. V shed 2 bases and J shed 8 bases, with 12 bases lying between them. The length of the CDR3 is 14 residues. CDR3 sequence reads: CASSYSSRAEKLFF. CDR3 in DNA: TGTGCCAGCAGTTACAGCTCTCGGGCGGAAAAACTGTTTTTT.

The rearrangement uses TRBV7-2 and TRBJ2-3; 11 bases map to TRBD2. Germline V lookup: CDR1 SGHTA, CDR2 FQGNSA. V lost 6 bases to trimming and J lost 0 bases; unmatched junction nucleotides: 5. The CDR3 covers 16 residues. Here the CDR3 reads CASRRLAGRSTDTQYF. CDR3 nucleotides: TGTGCCAGCAGGAGACTAGCGGGGCGTAGCACAGATACGCAGTATTTT.

The chain combines TRBV18 with TRBJ1-4; unclear D gene. V lost 6 bases and J lost 8, with 13 bases in between. Germline lookup yields CDR1 KGHSH and CDR2 LQKENI. This CDR3 spans 13 amino acids. The DNA for the CDR3 is TGTGCCAGCTCCCCCTCCTGGCGAGAAAAACTGTTTTTT. It encodes CASSPSWREKLFF.

The rearrangement links TRBV5-1 to TRBJ1-6; 12 bases align to TRBD1. Germline V lookup: CDR1 SGHRS, CDR2 YFSETQ. Trimming at V came to 3 bases and at J to 3 bases, leaving 7 bases not matched to a gene. The CDR3 runs 18 residues. CDR3 residues: CASSWGQGANDYNSPLHF. Here the CDR3 DNA reads TGCGCCAGCAGCTGGGGACAGGGGGCGAATGACTATAATTCACCCCTCCACTTT.

Written as DNA, the CDR3 is TGTGCCAGCAGTTTAGGGACAGTGTCTAACTATGGCTACACCTTC. Protein sequence: CASSLGTVSNYGYTF. This chain joins TRBV28 and TRBJ1-2, with TRBD1 matching over 7 bases. This CDR3 spans 15 amino acids. The germline gives CDR1 MDHEN, CDR2 SYDVKM. Trimming took 2 bases from V and 0 from J; bases not matched to a gene: 3.